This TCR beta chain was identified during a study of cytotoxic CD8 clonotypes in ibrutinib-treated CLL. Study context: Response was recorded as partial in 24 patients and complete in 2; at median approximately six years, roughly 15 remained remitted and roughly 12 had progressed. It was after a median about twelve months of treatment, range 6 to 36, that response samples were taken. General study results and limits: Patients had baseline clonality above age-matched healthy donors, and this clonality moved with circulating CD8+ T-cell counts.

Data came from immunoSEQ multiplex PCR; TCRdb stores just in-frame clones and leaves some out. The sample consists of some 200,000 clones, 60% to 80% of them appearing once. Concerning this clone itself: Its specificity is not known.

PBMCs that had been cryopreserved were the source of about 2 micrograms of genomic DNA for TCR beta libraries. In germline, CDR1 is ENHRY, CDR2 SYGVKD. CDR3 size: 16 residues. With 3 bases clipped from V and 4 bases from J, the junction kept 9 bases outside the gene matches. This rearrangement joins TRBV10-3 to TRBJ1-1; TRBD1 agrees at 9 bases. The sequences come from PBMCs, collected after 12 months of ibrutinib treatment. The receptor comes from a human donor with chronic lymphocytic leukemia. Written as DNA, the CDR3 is TGTGCCATCAGTGAAAATCCCGGGACAGGGAGCACTGAAGCTTTCTTT. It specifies CAISENPGTGSTEAFF.